One sample yielded the 19 T cell receptor beta chains listed below, sequenced in a study of shared clonotypes between healthy human individuals. The data were produced by immunoSEQ multiplex PCR, yet TCRdb's version contains in-frame clones alone and is incomplete. Of about 320,000 clones listed, roughly 84% were seen once; the top ten hold under 20%. The sample comprised memory CD8+ T cells sorted from blood. The subset denotes: CD45RO+ cells pooled with CCR7-negative TemRA cells. All receptors come from a man in his late teens or twenties in good health.

The chain is built from TRBV10-3 and TRBJ1-6; 11 positions agree with TRBD1. J lost 9 bases, V lost 5 bases, and 3 bases had no gene match. This CDR3 comprises 14 residues. The germline CDR1 and CDR2 sequences are ENHRY and SYGVKD. In nucleotides, the CDR3 is TGTGCCATCAGTCCGGGACAGGGGGTTTCACCCCTCCACTTT. Translation: CAISPGQGVSPLHF.

The rearrangement uses TRBV6-4 and TRBJ2-7; D gene uncertain. V gave up 0 bases and J gave up 1 base, with 10 bases separating them. CDR1 and CDR2 (germline): MRHNA, SNTAGT. This CDR3 region has 15 residues. This CDR3 reads CASSDSLDVSYEQYF. The DNA for the CDR3 is TGTGCCAGCAGTGACTCGTTAGATGTTTCCTACGAGCAGTACTTC.

The chain combines TRBV11-2 with TRBJ2-5, with 13 bases fitting TRBD2. The CDR3 runs 15 residues. Germline V gene data show CDR1 as SGHAT and CDR2 as FQNNGV. The trim removed 4 bases at V and 2 bases at J, leaving 1 base unmatched. CDR3 nucleotides: TGTGCCAGCAGCTGGGGACTAGCGGGGCAAGAGACCCAGTACTTC. Protein product: CASSWGLAGQETQYF.

The chain combines TRBV30 with TRBJ1-3; D is perhaps TRBD1 (6 bases). The length of the CDR3 is 18 residues. Per germline, CDR1 GTSNPN and CDR2 SVGIG (reference sequence). The V and J ends lost 6 bases and 4 bases respectively, with 28 bases between them. The CDR3, as DNA: TGTGCCTGCTGGAATCCGCCGGGACACACAGGAGTAGGAAACACCATATATTTT. The encoded protein is CACWNPPGHTGVGNTIYF.

The V call is TRBV5-4, the J call TRBJ1-3, with 7 positions matching TRBD1. Germline CDR1 SGHNT, CDR2 YYREEE (reference sequence). The CDR3 loop spans 15 amino acids. The V segment lost 2 bases and the J segment 4 bases; nucleotides outside the gene matches: 6. CDR3 DNA sequence: TGTGCCAGCAGCTTAGGCACAGGGGTAGGAAACACCATATATTTT. Translation: CASSLGTGVGNTIYF.

The chain has TRBV19 and TRBJ2-3; 7 bases map to TRBD2. CDR3 length: 18 residues. The germline CDR1 and CDR2 sequences are LNHDA and SQIVND (reference sequence). The V segment lost 6 bases and the J segment 2 bases; nucleotides outside the gene matches: 17. CDR3 protein: CASSSAGGSDPITDTQYF. CDR3 nucleotides: TGTGCCAGTAGCTCAGCCGGCGGGAGTGATCCCATCACAGATACGCAGTATTTT.

The chain joins TRBV5-6 to TRBJ1-4; 9 bases fit TRBD1. Per the germline V gene, CDR1 is SGHDT and CDR2 is YYEEEE. The CDR3 totals 15 residues. Losses at the gene ends were 5 bases for V and 9 bases for J; bases not matched to a gene: 11. In DNA, the CDR3 is TGTGCCAGCAGTACCGGGGGGACAGGGTTCCAAAAACTGTTTTTT. It translates to CASSTGGTGFQKLFF.

The chain recombines TRBV27 with TRBJ2-7; weak D call: TRBD2 (5 bases). Trimming cost V 10 bases and J 5 bases, with 15 bases left between them. This CDR3 contains 12 residues. Germline loops: CDR1 MNHEY, CDR2 SMNVEV (reference sequence). The CDR3 bases are TGTGCCACCTCTCGCGGGTCCCACGAGCAGTACTTC. As protein: CATSRGSHEQYF.

The V gene is TRBV6-5, the J gene TRBJ2-1; no firm D call. V was cut by 6 bases and J by 7 bases, with 16 bases left in between. Looked up from germline, CDR1 is MNHEY and CDR2 is SVGAGI. The CDR3 consists of 14 residues. In DNA form, the CDR3 reads TGTGCCAGCAGCCCTAACCCGGACGCTAATGAGCAGTTCTTC. Its translation is CASSPNPDANEQFF.

V gene TRBV29-1 combines with J gene TRBJ1-2, with a possible D match to TRBD1 (5 bases). This CDR3 has 12 amino acids. From germline, CDR1 is SQVTM and CDR2 ANQGSEA. V shed 6 bases and J shed 0 bases, with 8 bases lying between them. CDR3 residues: CSVGDPNYGYTF. The DNA of the CDR3 is TGCAGCGTCGGGGACCCTAACTATGGCTACACCTTC.

The J gene is TRBJ1-3, the V gene TRBV5-6; maybe TRBD1 (6 bases). The germline V gene encodes CDR1 SGHDT and CDR2 YYEEEE. CDR3 length: 15 amino acids. V was cut by 5 bases and J by 2 bases, with 14 bases left in between. The CDR3 loop reads CASRWDTHPGNTIYF. The CDR3 DNA reads TGTGCCAGCAGGTGGGACACCCACCCTGGAAACACCATATATTTT. Combining the CDR3 with reference TRBV5-6 and TRBJ1-3 gives the whole variable domain DAGVTQSPTHLIKTRGQQVTLRCSPKSGHDTVSWYQQALGQGPQFIFQYYEEEERQRGNFPDRFSGHQFPNYSSELNVNALLLGDSALYLCASRWDTHPGNTIYFGEGSWLTVV.

This chain uses TRBV4-2 with TRBJ2-7; no definite D call. CDR3 length: 13 amino acids. The germline V gene encodes CDR1 LGHNA and CDR2 YNFKEQ. The V end lost 0 bases, the J end lost 4 bases, and 7 bases lay between the germline ends. The CDR3 region is CASSQDSRYEQYF. The CDR3 DNA reads as TGTGCCAGCAGCCAAGATTCAAGGTACGAGCAGTACTTC.

This rearrangement joins TRBV4-1 to TRBJ2-7, with 9 bases identical to TRBD1. The V segment lost 3 bases and the J segment 3 bases; nucleotides outside the gene matches: 9. Germline values: CDR1 MGHRA, CDR2 YSYEKL. This CDR3 spans 16 amino acids. DNA of the CDR3: TGCGCCAGCAGCCAGGGAACAGGGGGCGCACACTACGAGCAGTACTTC. Protein sequence: CASSQGTGGAHYEQYF.

The chain combines TRBV27 with TRBJ2-7; D is possibly TRBD1 or TRBD2 (7 bases each). CDR3 length: 15 residues. CDR1 and CDR2 (germline): MNHEY, SMNVEV (reference sequence). The ends were cut back, 0 bases at V and 7 bases at J, with 16 bases in the middle. The CDR3, as DNA: TGTGCCAGCAGTTTATCGGGAGGGGGCTGGCAAGAGCAGTACTTC. The encoded protein is CASSLSGGGWQEQYF.

This clone was detected only a few times. V usage is TRBV4-1 and J usage is TRBJ2-5, with TRBD2 matching over 10 bases. CDR1 is MGHRA and CDR2 is YSYEKL in the germline V gene. The V segment lost 2 bases and the J segment 4 bases; nucleotides outside the gene matches: 1. This CDR3 is 14 amino acids long. The CDR3 bases are TGCGCCAGCAGCCAACTAGCGGGAGTAGAGACCCAGTACTTC. Translated: CASSQLAGVETQYF.

V and J are TRBV7-9 and TRBJ2-4; D remains unclear. The CDR3 is made up of 12 amino acids. Germline assignment: CDR1 SEHNR and CDR2 FQNEAQ (reference sequence). V gave up 4 bases and J gave up 15 bases, with 16 bases separating them. The CDR3 spells CASSWFWQGLYF. CDR3 bases: TGTGCCAGCAGCTGGTTTTGGCAAGGCCTGTACTTC.

The table lists this clone with many counts. The CDR3 DNA is TGTGCCAGCAGGGGGGCCTCCTACGAGCAGTACTTC. Its translation is CASRGASYEQYF. The chain uses TRBV27 and TRBJ2-7; weak D call: TRBD1 (6 bases). The CDR3 extends over 12 amino acids. Germline V gene data show CDR1 as MNHEY and CDR2 as SMNVEV (reference sequence). V lost 6 bases and J 0 bases, leaving 6 bases between the germline ends.

Comments on this clone: This same CDR3 is encoded by further DNA sequences in the sample. The V call is TRBV27, the J call TRBJ1-1; 8 bases agree with TRBD1. The length of the CDR3 is 14 residues. Germline CDR1 MNHEY, CDR2 SMNVEV (reference sequence). Trimming at V came to 4 bases and at J to 3 bases, leaving 4 bases not matched to a gene. The CDR3 DNA follows: TGTGCCAGCAGTTCGGACAGGGCCTACACTGAAGCTTTCTTT. It yields the protein CASSSDRAYTEAFF.

The V and J genes are TRBV28 and TRBJ2-7, with a tentative D call TRBD1 (6 bases). V lost 4 bases to trimming and J lost 2 bases, with 27 bases between them. CDR1 and CDR2 from the germline V gene are MDHEN and SYDVKM. CDR3 length equals 19 residues. The CDR3 bases are TGTGCCAGCAGTTCTCGTGTTGGCAGGGGCTACGCTAGGGCCTACGAGCAGTACTTC. Protein product: CASSSRVGRGYARAYEQYF.